What follows is one T cell receptor (beta chain) and its context. What it binds is not known. The sample originates from a study of PD-1 blockade in classical Hodgkin lymphoma. Whole-study results and caveats: Newly diagnosed patients and complete responders had comparable diversity at baseline.

Trimming stripped 0 bases from V and 4 bases from J, with 11 bases between. Germline loops: CDR1 MNHEY, CDR2 SVGAGI. This CDR3 region has 15 residues. Sequencing was performed with immunoSEQ multiplex PCR; in TCRdb, only in-frame clones are kept and a portion is missing. The sample shows 20,000 to 25,000 clones, 70% to 80% of them seen only once. The time point was: cycle 4 day 1 (C4D1), after around six weeks of nivolumab. There was relapse after autologous stem cell transplantation in every patient, and there was variation in brentuximab vedotin exposure. The gene calls are TRBV6-5 and TRBJ2-3; D unresolved. Sequenced material: peripheral blood mononuclear cells (PBMCs), taken before the fourth cycle of nivolumab. This TCR came from a human donor with classical Hodgkin lymphoma. The CDR3 DNA follows: TGTGCCAGCAGTTACTCAGGGATGGTGGCAGATACGCAGTATTTT. This translates into CASSYSGMVADTQYF.